This T cell receptor beta chain is drawn from a study of blood T cell repertoires in COVID-19. Looking at the study overall: T cells, B-cell-depleted T cells, or PBMCs supplied cDNA or gDNA.

In germline, CDR1 is LGHDT, CDR2 YNNKEL (reference sequence). V was pared by 4 bases and J by 9 bases, with 13 bases of the junction left unmatched. The CDR3 spans 15 residues. Generated by immunoSEQ multiplex PCR, the TCRdb table keeps only in-frame clones and is missing some. The repertoire holds approximately 310,000 clones, with 85% as singletons. The study recruited people aged roughly 18 to 95 years across roughly 23 US areas. Clinical history as reported by participants underpinned cohort assignment. In the 2 weeks before study entry, exposed participants met a COVID-19 case, which was PCR-confirmed or clinician-diagnosed.

This receptor was obtained from a woman in her 30s who had been exposed to COVID-19. V usage is TRBV3-1 (or the pseudogene TRBV3-2) and J usage is TRBJ1-2; 8 bases agree with TRBD1. The sample comprised PBMCs or T cells enriched from blood (not recorded which). The CDR3 protein is CASSPSPGQGLSYTF. The CDR3 DNA reads as TGTGCCAGCAGCCCCTCGCCCGGACAGGGCCTTAGCTACACCTTC.